This record concerns one T cell receptor (beta chain) sequence. Its specificity is unknown. This CDR3 is 19 amino acids long. The germline CDR1 and CDR2 sequences are MRHNA and SNTAGT. V lost 0 bases to trimming and J lost 5 bases, with 25 bases between them. This sample stems from a study of breast tumors, draining lymph nodes, adjacent tissues. General study results and limits: Luminal-like breast cancer showed significantly greater tumor-nontumor repertoire similarity than basal-like breast cancer did. Most tumor T cells seemingly derive from lymph node, then expand in tumor.

Each CDR3 protein gets one entry after TCRdb re-called the multiplex PCR reads with MiXCR. Of approximately 100,000 distinct CDR3 sequences in the sample, 30% were seen once. Breast cancer patients provided tissue from their axillary draining lymph nodes. The receptor was isolated from a female donor with breast cancer. Some clones in this sample may be carry-over from other donors' samples. The J gene is TRBJ1-1, the V gene TRBV6-4; D perhaps matches TRBD1 (5 bases). What was sequenced was axillary lymph node tissue. CDR3 protein: CASSDSGGGSKNIQTEAFF. CDR3 nucleotide sequence: TGTGCCAGCAGTGACTCTGGCGGGGGATCCAAAAACATTCAAACTGAAGCTTTCTTT.